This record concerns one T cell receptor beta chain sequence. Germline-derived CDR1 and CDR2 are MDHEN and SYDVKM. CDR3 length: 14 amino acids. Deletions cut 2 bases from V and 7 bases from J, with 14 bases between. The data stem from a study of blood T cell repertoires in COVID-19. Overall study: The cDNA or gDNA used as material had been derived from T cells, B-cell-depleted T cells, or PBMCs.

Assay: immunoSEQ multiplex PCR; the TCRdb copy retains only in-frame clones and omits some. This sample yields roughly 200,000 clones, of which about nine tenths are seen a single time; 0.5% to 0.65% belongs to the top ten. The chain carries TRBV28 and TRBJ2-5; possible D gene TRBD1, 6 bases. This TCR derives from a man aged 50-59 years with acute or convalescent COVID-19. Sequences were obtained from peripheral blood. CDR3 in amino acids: CASSLTGQGWTQYF. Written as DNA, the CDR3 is TGTGCCAGCAGTTTAACGGGGCAGGGGTGGACCCAGTACTTC. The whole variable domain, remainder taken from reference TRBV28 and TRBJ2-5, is DVKVTQSSRYLVKRTGEKVFLECVQDMDHENMFWYRQDPGLGLRLIYFSYDVKMKEKGDIPEGYSVSREKKERFSLILESASTNQTSMYLCASSLTGQGWTQYFGPGTRLLVL.